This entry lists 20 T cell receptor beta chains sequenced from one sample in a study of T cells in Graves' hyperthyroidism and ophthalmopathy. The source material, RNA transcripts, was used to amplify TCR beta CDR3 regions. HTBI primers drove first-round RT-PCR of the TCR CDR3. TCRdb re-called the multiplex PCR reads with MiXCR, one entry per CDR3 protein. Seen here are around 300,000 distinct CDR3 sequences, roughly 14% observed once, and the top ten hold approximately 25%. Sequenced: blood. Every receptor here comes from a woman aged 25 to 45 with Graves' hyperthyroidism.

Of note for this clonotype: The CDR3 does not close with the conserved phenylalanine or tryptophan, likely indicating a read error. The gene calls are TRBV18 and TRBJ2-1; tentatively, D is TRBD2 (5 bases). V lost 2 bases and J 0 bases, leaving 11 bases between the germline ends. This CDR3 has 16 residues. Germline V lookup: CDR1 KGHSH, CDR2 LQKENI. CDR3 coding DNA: TGTGCCAGCTCACCAACGCGGGCTTTCTCCTACAATGAGCAGTTCTCC. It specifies CASSPTRAFSYNEQFS.

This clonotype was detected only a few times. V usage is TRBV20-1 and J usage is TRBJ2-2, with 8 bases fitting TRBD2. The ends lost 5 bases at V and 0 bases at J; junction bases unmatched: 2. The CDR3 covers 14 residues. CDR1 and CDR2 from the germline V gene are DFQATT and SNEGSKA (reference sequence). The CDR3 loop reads CSAHSGANTGELFF. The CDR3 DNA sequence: TGCAGTGCTCATAGCGGGGCGAACACCGGGGAGCTGTTTTTT.

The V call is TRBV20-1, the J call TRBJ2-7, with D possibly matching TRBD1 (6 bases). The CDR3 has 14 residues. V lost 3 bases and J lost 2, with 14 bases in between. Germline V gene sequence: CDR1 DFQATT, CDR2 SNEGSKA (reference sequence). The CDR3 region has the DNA TGCAGTGCTAGGCTGGGCAGGGGAACCTACGAGCAGTACTTC. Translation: CSARLGRGTYEQYF.

As DNA, the CDR3 is TGCGCCAGCAGCTTGGGTGGAGCAGACTATGGCTACACCTTC. This encodes CASSLGGADYGYTF. The rearrangement uses TRBV5-1 and TRBJ1-2; D remains unclear. V was shortened by 0 bases and J by 3 bases, with 9 bases between the two germline ends. From germline, CDR1 is SGHRS and CDR2 YFSETQ. This CDR3 contains 14 residues.

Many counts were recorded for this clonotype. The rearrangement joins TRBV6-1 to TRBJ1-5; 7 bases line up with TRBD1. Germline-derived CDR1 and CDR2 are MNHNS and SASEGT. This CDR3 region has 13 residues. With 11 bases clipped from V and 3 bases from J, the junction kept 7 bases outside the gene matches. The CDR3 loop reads CASGGQNNQPQHF. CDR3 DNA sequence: TGTGCCTCCGGGGGACAGAACAATCAGCCCCAGCATTTT.

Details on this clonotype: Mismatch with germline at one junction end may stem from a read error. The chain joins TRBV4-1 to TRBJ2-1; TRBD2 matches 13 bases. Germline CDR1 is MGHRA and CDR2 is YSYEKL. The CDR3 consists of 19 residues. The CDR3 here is CASSQDGTSGVSSYNEQFF. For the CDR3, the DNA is TGCGCTAGCAGCCAAGATGGGACTAGCGGGGTCAGCTCCTACAATGAGCAGTTCTTC.

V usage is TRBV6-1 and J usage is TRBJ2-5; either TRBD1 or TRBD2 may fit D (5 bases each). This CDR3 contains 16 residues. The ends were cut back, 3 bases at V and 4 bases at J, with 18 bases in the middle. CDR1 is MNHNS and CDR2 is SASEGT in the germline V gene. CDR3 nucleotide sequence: TGTGCCAGCAGTGATAGGGGACCCGTCGGGACAGAGACCCAGTACTTC. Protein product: CASSDRGPVGTETQYF.

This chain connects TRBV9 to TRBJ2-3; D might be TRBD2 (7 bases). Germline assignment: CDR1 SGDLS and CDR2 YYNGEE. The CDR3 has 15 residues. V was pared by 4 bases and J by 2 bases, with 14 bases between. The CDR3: CASSREGGYTDTQYF. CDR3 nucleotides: TGTGCCAGCAGCAGGGAGGGGGGGTACACAGATACGCAGTATTTT.

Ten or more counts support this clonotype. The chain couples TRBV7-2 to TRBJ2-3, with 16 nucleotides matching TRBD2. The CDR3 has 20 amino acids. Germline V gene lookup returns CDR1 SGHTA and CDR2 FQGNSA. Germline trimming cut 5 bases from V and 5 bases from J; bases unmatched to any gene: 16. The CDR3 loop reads CASSGQGLAGGVGFRDTQYF. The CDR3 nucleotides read TGTGCCAGCAGCGGACAGGGACTAGCGGGAGGGGTGGGTTTTCGAGATACGCAGTATTTT.

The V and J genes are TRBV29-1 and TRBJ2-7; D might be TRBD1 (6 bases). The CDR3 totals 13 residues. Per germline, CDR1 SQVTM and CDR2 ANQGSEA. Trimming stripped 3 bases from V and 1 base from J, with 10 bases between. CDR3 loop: CSVEGQESYEQYF. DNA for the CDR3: TGCAGCGTTGAGGGACAAGAATCCTACGAGCAGTACTTC.

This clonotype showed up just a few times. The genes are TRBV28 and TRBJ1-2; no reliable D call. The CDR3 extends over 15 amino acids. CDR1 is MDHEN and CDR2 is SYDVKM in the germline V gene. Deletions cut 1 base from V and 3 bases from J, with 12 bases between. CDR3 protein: CASSLYPGSDYGYTF. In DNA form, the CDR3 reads TGTGCCAGCAGTTTATATCCGGGGTCGGACTATGGCTACACCTTC.

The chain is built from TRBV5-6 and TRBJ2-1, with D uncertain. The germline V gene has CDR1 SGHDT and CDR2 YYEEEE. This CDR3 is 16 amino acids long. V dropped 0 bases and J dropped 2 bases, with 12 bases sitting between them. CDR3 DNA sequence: TGTGCCAGCAGCTTGGAATTACGGGCCGCCTACAATGAGCAGTTCTTC. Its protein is CASSLELRAAYNEQFF.

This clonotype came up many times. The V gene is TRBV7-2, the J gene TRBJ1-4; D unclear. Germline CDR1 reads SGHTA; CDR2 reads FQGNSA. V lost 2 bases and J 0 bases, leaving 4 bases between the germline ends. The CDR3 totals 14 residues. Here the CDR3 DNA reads TGTGCCAGCAGCTTAAGTGCAACTAATGAAAAACTGTTTTTT. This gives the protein CASSLSATNEKLFF.

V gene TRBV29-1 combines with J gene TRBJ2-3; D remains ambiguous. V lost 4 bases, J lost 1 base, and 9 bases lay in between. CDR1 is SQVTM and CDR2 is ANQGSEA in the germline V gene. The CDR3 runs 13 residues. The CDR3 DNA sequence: TGCAGCGTTGCCGTGTTTCGCACAGATACGCAGTATTTT. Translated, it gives CSVAVFRTDTQYF.

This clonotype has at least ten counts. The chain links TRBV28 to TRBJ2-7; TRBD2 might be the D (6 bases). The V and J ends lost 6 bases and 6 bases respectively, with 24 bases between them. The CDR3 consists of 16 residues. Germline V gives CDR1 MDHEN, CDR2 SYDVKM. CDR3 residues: CASRTPQARGVSEQYF. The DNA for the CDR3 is TGTGCCAGCAGGACACCCCAGGCCCGCGGGGTCTCCGAGCAGTACTTC.

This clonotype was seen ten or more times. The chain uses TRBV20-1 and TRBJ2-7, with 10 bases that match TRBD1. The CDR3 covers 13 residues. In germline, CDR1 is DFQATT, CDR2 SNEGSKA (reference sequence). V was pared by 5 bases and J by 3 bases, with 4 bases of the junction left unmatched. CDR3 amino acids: CSASRDRGYEQYF. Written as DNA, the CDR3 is TGCAGTGCTTCCCGGGACAGGGGCTACGAGCAGTACTTC.

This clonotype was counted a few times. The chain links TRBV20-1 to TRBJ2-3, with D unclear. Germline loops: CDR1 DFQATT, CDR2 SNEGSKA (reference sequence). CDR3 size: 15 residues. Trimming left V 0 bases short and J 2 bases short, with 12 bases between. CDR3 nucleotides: TGCAGTGCTAGAGATTTATCTGATCCCACAGATACGCAGTATTTT. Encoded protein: CSARDLSDPTDTQYF.

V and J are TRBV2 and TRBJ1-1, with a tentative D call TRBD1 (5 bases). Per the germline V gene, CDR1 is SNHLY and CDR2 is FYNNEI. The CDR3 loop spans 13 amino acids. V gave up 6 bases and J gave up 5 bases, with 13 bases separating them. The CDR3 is CASRSGYETEAFF. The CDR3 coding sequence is TGTGCCAGCAGGTCAGGGTATGAGACTGAAGCTTTCTTT.

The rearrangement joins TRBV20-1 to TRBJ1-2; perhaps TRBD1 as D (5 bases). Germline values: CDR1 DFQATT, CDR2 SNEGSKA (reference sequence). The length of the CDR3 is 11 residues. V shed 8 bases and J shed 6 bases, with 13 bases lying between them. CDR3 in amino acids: CSLQQGDGYTF. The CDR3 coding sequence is TGCAGTTTACAGCAAGGGGATGGCTACACCTTC.

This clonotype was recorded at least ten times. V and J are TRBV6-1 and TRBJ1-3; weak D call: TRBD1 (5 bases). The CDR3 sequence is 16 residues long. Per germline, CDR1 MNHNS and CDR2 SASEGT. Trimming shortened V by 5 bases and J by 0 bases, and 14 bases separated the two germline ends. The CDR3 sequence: CASSPHTGLSGNTIYF. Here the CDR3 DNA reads TGTGCCAGCAGTCCACATACAGGTCTCTCTGGAAACACCATATATTTT.